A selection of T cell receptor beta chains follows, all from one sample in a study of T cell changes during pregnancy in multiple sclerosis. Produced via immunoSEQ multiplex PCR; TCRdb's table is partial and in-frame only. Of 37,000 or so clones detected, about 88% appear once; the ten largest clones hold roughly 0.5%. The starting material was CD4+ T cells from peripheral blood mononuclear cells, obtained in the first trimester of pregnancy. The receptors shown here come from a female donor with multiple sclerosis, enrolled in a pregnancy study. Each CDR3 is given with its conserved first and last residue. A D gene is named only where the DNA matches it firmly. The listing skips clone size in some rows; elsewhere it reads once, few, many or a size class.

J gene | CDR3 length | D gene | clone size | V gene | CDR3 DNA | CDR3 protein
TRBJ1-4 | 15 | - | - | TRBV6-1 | TGTGCCAGCAGTCCGACCGGGACTCCTAATGAAAAACTGTTTTTT | CASSPTGTPNEKLFF
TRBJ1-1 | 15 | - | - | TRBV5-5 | TGTGCCAGCAGCTCCTCCCCAATAGCAAACACTGAAGCTTTCTTT | CASSSSPIANTEAFF
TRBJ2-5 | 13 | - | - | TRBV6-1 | TGTGCCAGCATGGGCAGAGTTGGAGAGACCCAGTACTTC | CASMGRVGETQYF
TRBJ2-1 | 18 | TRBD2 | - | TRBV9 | TGTGCCAGCAGCGCTTCCATAACTAGCGGGCTTAGTCAAAATGAGCAGTTCTTC | CASSASITSGLSQNEQFF
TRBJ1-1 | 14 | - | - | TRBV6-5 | TGTGCCAGCAGTTACGAGAGGCGTTACACTGAAGCTTTCTTT | CASSYERRYTEAFF
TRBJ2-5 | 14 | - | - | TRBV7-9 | TGTGCCAGCAACCCATCCGGAGGGCAAGAGACCCAGTACTTC | CASNPSGGQETQYF
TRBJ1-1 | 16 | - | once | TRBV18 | TGTGCCAGCTCACCCTCCCAACCTCAGGGGAACACTGAAGCTTTCTTT | CASSPSQPQGNTEAFF
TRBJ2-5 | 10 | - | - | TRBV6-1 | TGTGCCAGCAGACTAGAGACCCAGTACTTC | CASRLETQYF
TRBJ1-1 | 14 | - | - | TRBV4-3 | TGCGCCAGCAGCCTGAGCAGGGGTAACACTGAAGCTTTCTTT | CASSLSRGNTEAFF
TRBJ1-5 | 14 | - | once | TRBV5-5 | TGTGCCAGCAGCTTGGGGGGCAGGGATGGGCCCCAGCATTTT | CASSLGGRDGPQHF
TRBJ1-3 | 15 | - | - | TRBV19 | TGTGCCAGTAGCGCCCAGGGTATCGCTGGAAACACCATATATTTT | CASSAQGIAGNTIYF
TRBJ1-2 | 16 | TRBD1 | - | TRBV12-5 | TGTGCTAGTGGTTTCAGCGCCGGGACAGGGTACTATGGCTACACCTTC | CASGFSAGTGYYGYTF
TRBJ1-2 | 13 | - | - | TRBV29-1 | TGCAGCGCCCCCCGTGAGGGGGTCCATGGCTACACCTTC | CSAPREGVHGYTF
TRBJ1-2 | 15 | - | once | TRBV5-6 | TGTGCCAGCAGCTTCGGAGGGGGAGGGAACTATGGCTACACCTTC | CASSFGGGGNYGYTF
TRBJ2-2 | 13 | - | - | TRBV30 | TGTGCCTGGAGACGTGGAACAGGCCGGGAGCTGTTTTTT | CAWRRGTGRELFF
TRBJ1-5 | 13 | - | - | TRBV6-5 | TGTGCCAGCGGCGTAACAGGGACCCAGCCCCAGCATTTT | CASGVTGTQPQHF
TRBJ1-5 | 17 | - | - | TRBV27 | TGTGCCAGCAGTCCCCGTCAGGAGGGGACTAGCAATCAGCCCCAGCATTTT | CASSPRQEGTSNQPQHF
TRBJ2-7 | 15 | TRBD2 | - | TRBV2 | TGTGCCAGCAGTGGGGAACTAGCGGTGTCCTACGAGCAGTACTTC | CASSGELAVSYEQYF
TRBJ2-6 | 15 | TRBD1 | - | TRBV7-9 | TGTGCCAGGGACAGGGTGTACTCTGGGGCCAACGTCCTGACTTTC | CARDRVYSGANVLTF
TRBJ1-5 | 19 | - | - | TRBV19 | TGTGCCAGTAGTGCGAAACAGGGCCGGATTTTGTATGGCAATCAGCCCCAGCATTTT | CASSAKQGRILYGNQPQHF
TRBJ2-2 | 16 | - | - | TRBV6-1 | TGTGCCAGCAGTGAAAGTAGGCAGGGGTTAACCGGGGAGCTGTTTTTT | CASSESRQGLTGELFF
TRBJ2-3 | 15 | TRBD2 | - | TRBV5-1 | TGCGCCAGCAGCATTAGCGGGGGGGCCACAGATACGCAGTATTTT | CASSISGGATDTQYF
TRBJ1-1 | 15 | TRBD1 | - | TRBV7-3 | TGTGCCAGCAGTCCCGGGACAGGGGAAGGCACTGAAGCTTTCTTT | CASSPGTGEGTEAFF
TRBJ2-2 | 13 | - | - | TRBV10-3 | TGTGCCATCTCCGGGTCCGCCACCGGGGAGCTGTTTTTT | CAISGSATGELFF
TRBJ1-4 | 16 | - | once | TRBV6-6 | TGTGCCAGCATTCTGTCGGGAGGCGCAACTAATGAAAAACTGTTTTTT | CASILSGGATNEKLFF
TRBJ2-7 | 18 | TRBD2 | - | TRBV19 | TGTGCCAGTAGTATTGGACTAGCGGGGGTTGCTATCTCCTACGAGCAGTACTTC | CASSIGLAGVAISYEQYF
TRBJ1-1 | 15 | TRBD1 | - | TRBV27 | TGTGCCAGCAGTCCCCGTGGACAGGTCCGCACTGAAGCTTTCTTT | CASSPRGQVRTEAFF
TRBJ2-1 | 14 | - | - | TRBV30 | TGTGCCTGGAGTGGGAGCGACTCCTACAATGAGCAGTTCTTC | CAWSGSDSYNEQFF
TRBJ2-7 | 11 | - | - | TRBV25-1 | TGTGCCAGCAGTGCCGCCTACGAGCAGTACTTC | CASSAAYEQYF
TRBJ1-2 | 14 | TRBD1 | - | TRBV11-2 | TGTGCCAGCAGCTTAGATTGGACAGGGGGCGGCTACACCTTC | CASSLDWTGGGYTF
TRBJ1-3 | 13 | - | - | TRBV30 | TGTGCCTGGAGTGGTAGCTCTGGAAACACCATATATTTT | CAWSGSSGNTIYF
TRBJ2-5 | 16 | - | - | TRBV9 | TGTGCCAGCAGCGTAGCTACAATTGGACTACAAGAGACCCAGTACTTC | CASSVATIGLQETQYF
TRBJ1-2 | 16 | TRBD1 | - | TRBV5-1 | TGCGCCAGCAGCTCAGGACAGGGGGCAGCAGTTCACGGCTACACCTTC | CASSSGQGAAVHGYTF
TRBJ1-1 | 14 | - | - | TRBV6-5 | TGTGCCAGCAGTTCTCCCGGGTGGGTCACTGAAGCTTTCTTT | CASSSPGWVTEAFF
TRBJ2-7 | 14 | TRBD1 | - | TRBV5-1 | TGCGCCAGCAGCATCTGGACAGGGAGCTACGAGCAGTACTTC | CASSIWTGSYEQYF
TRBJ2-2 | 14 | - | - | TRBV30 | TGTGCTAAGGGCTGGGGCGCGAACACCGGGGAGCTGTTTTTT | CAKGWGANTGELFF
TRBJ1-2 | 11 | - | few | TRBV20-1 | TGCAGTCCCGGGGGTGACGCGGGCTACACCTTC | CSPGGDAGYTF
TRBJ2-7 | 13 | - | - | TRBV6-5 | TGTGCCAGCAGAGAGGGCAGCTCCTACGAGCAGTACTTC | CASREGSSYEQYF
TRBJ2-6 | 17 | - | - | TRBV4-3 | TGCGCCAGCAGCCAAGAAGAGGGGAGGTCTGGGGCCAACGTCCTGACTTTC | CASSQEEGRSGANVLTF
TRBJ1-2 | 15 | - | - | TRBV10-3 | TGTGCCATCAGTGAGTCGAAGGGGCTCAACTATGGCTACACCTTC | CAISESKGLNYGYTF
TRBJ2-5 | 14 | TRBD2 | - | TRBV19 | TGTGCCAGTAGTATGACTAGCGGGAGGCAGACCCAGTACTTC | CASSMTSGRQTQYF
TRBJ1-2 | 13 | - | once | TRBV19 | TGTGCCAGTAGTAGACAGGAAATCTATGGCTACACCTTC | CASSRQEIYGYTF
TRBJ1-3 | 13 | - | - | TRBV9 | TGTGCCAGCAGCACCAGTGTTGGAAACACCATATATTTT | CASSTSVGNTIYF
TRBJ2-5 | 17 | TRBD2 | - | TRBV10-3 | TGTGCCATCAGTTCAAGACTAGCGGGGGGGCAACGAGAGACCCAGTACTTC | CAISSRLAGGQRETQYF
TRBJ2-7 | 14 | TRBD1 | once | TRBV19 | TGTGCCAGTAGGGTACAGGGGGCCTCCTACGAGCAGTACTTC | CASRVQGASYEQYF
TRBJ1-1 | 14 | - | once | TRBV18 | TGTGCCAGCTCACCCAGGGCTGCGAACACTGAAGCTTTCTTT | CASSPRAANTEAFF
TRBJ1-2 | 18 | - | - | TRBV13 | TGTGCCAGCAGCTCGCTGGGTGTTTACGGGGAGTCTAACTATGGCTACACCTTC | CASSSLGVYGESNYGYTF
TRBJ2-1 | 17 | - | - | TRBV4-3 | TGCGCCAGCAGCCAAGATCTGACAGCCGAGCCCTACAATGAGCAGTTCTTC | CASSQDLTAEPYNEQFF
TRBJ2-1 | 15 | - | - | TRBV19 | TGTGCCAGTACCCCGACTGGAAGCTCCTACAATGAGCAGTTCTTC | CASTPTGSSYNEQFF
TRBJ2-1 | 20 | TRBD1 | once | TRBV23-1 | TGCGCCAGCAGTCAATCTTTAGGGTTTCGGGCGGCAGGGGGTACGGATGAGCAGTTCTTC | CASSQSLGFRAAGGTDEQFF
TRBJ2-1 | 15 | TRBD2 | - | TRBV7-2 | TGTGCCAGCAGCTTCGGCAGCGGGAGGGAGAATGAGCAGTTCTTC | CASSFGSGRENEQFF
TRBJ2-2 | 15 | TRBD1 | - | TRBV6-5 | TGTGCCAGCAGTTACGCGGACAGGTTCGCCGGGGAGCTGTTTTTT | CASSYADRFAGELFF
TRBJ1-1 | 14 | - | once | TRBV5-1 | TGCGCCAGCAGCTTGGTTGCAGGGGACACTGAAGCTTTCTTT | CASSLVAGDTEAFF
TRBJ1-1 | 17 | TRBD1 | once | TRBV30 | TGTGCCTGGAAGTCTGGGACAGGGGTCGCCATGAACACTGAAGCTTTCTTT | CAWKSGTGVAMNTEAFF
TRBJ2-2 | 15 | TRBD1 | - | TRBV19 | TGTGCCACCCGGAGAACGACAGGGTTTATCGGGGAGCTGTTTTTT | CATRRTTGFIGELFF
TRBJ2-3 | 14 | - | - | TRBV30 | TGTGCCTGGACACAACCGGGAGCCACAGATACGCAGTATTTT | CAWTQPGATDTQYF